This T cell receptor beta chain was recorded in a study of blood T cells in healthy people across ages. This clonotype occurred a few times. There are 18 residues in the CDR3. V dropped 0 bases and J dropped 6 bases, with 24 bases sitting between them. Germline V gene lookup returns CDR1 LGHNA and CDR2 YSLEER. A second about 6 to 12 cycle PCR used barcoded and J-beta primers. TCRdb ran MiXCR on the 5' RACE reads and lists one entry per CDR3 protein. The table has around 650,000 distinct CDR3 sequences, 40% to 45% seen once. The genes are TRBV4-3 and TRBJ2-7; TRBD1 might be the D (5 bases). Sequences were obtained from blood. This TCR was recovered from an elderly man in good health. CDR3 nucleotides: TGCGCCAGCAGCCAAGAAGGTGTTACAAGGGGAAGCCTCGCCGAGCAGTACTTC. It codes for CASSQEGVTRGSLAEQYF.